Following are 27 T cell receptor beta chains from one sample sequenced in a study of Ad26.COV2.S vaccination and SARS-CoV-2 variants. Only in-frame clones appear in the TCRdb table, and some are missing; sequencing was by immunoSEQ multiplex PCR. The sample lists tens of thousands of clones, 82% seen once, with around a sixth in the top ten. This specimen consisted of peripheral blood, obtained after recovery from COVID-19. The receptors here all came from a human donor who had recovered from COVID-19.

The table lists this clone with many counts. This chain uses TRBV7-9 with TRBJ2-1; D unclear. The CDR3 runs 15 residues. Germline assignment: CDR1 SEHNR and CDR2 FQNEAQ (reference sequence). The V end was cut by 5 bases, the J end by 6 bases, with 17 bases between. The CDR3 region is CASSPPPRMGNEQFF. The CDR3 bases are TGTGCCAGCAGCCCGCCCCCAAGGATGGGCAATGAGCAGTTCTTC.

This clone has a single count. CDR3 region: CASSFSRGEDTQYF. CDR3 in DNA: TGCGCCAGCAGCTTCTCCAGGGGTGAGGATACGCAGTATTTT. The chain recombines TRBV5-1 with TRBJ2-3; D perhaps matches TRBD1 (6 bases). V lost 2 bases to trimming and J lost 6 bases, with 13 bases between them. Germline V gene sequence: CDR1 SGHRS, CDR2 YFSETQ. The CDR3 loop spans 14 amino acids.

V is TRBV7-2 and J is TRBJ2-5; the match to TRBD2 covers 10 bases. The CDR3 length is 16 residues. The germline CDR1 and CDR2 sequences are SGHTA and FQGNSA. Germline trimming cut 1 base from V and 1 base from J; bases unmatched to any gene: 3. The CDR3 DNA is TGTGCCAGCAGCTTAGGTAGCGGGGGGATCCAAGAGACCCAGTACTTC. As protein: CASSLGSGGIQETQYF.

The chain is built from TRBV6-5 and TRBJ1-6; perhaps TRBD1 as D (5 bases). In germline, CDR1 is MNHEY, CDR2 SVGAGI. The length of the CDR3 is 13 residues. The V end was cut by 6 bases, the J end by 11 bases, with 14 bases between. The chain's CDR3 is CASRKTGGAPLHF. The CDR3 region has the DNA TGTGCCAGCAGAAAAACAGGAGGCGCACCCCTCCACTTT.

The chain combines TRBV25-1 with TRBJ2-7; 11 bases map to TRBD2. Trimming cost V 2 bases and J 0 bases; bases outside gene matches: 0. Germline V CDR1 and CDR2: MGHDK, SYGVNS. The CDR3 has 15 residues. The DNA of the CDR3 is TGTGCCAGCAGTGAAGGACTAGCGGGCTCCTACGAGCAGTACTTC. Residues: CASSEGLAGSYEQYF.

V and J are TRBV28 and TRBJ2-5, with D hard to call. The germline CDR1 and CDR2 sequences are MDHEN and SYDVKM. This CDR3 is built from 12 residues. Trimming removed 3 bases at V and 5 bases at J, with 7 bases between. This CDR3 is CASSFFRETQYF. The CDR3 region has the DNA TGTGCCAGCAGTTTTTTTCGGGAGACCCAGTACTTC.

This sequence joins TRBV4-1 and TRBJ2-3; 8 positions agree with TRBD2. The CDR3 spans 16 residues. Per germline, CDR1 MGHRA and CDR2 YSYEKL. J lost 2 bases, V lost 2 bases, and 6 bases had no gene match. The CDR3 sequence is CASSQRIAGTTDTQYF. DNA for the CDR3: TGCGCCAGCAGCCAACGAATAGCGGGGACCACAGATACGCAGTATTTT.

The V call is TRBV3-1 (or the pseudogene TRBV3-2), the J call TRBJ2-6, with D possibly being TRBD1 or TRBD2 (5 bases each). The CDR3 length is 17 residues. Trimming cost V 1 base and J 0 bases, with 10 bases left between them. Germline-derived CDR1 and CDR2 are LGHDT and YNNKEL (reference sequence). This CDR3 reads CASSQAGTTSGANVLTF. In DNA, the CDR3 is TGTGCCAGCAGCCAAGCAGGGACCACCTCTGGGGCCAACGTCCTGACTTTC.

CDR3 coding DNA: TGTGCCAGCAGCGACCCGGGACTACCAAACAATGAGCAGTTCTTC. Its protein product is CASSDPGLPNNEQFF. The genes are TRBV27 and TRBJ2-1, with 7 bases matching TRBD2. The CDR3 has 15 residues. Germline V gene lookup returns CDR1 MNHEY and CDR2 SMNVEV (reference sequence). The J segment lost 5 bases and the V segment lost 6 bases, leaving 10 bases of the junction unmatched.

The chain couples TRBV9 to TRBJ1-6; D is perhaps TRBD1 (5 bases). Germline CDR1 and CDR2: SGDLS and YYNGEE. This CDR3 region has 15 residues. The V gene lost 4 bases and the J gene lost 8 bases, with 16 bases spanning the gap. The CDR3 here is CASSPQGAEDSPLHF. The DNA of the CDR3 is TGTGCCAGCAGCCCCCAAGGGGCTGAGGATTCACCCCTCCACTTT.

The chain carries TRBV5-1 and TRBJ2-7, with 7 bases that match TRBD2. Germline V gene lookup returns CDR1 SGHRS and CDR2 YFSETQ. The CDR3 consists of 15 residues. Trimming removed 4 bases from V and 0 bases from J; junction bases left unmatched: 7. The chain's CDR3 is CASSLQRDSSYEQYF. Written as DNA, the CDR3 is TGCGCCAGCAGCCTTCAGCGGGATAGCTCCTACGAGCAGTACTTC.

The J gene is TRBJ1-1, the V gene TRBV9; D call uncertain. Germline V lookup: CDR1 SGDLS, CDR2 YYNGEE. The CDR3 has 15 residues. Between the trimmed V and J ends, which lost 4 bases and 1 base, there was a span of 14 bases. The DNA for the CDR3 is TGTGCCAGCAGCCCTAGGGCGATCGGGAACACTGAAGCTTTCTTT. This encodes CASSPRAIGNTEAFF.

The sample holds a few counts of this clone. V usage is TRBV4-2 and J usage is TRBJ1-4, with 7 bases lining up with TRBD1. Germline trimming cut 1 base from V and 6 bases from J; bases unmatched to any gene: 5. CDR1 is LGHNA, CDR2 YNFKEQ, per germline. This CDR3 contains 15 residues. CDR3 nucleotides: TGTGCCAGCAGCCAAGCCCAGGGGGGAGATGAAAAACTGTTTTTT. This codes for CASSQAQGGDEKLFF.

The chain is built from TRBV6-2 or TRBV6-3 and TRBJ2-7; TRBD2 aligns across 15 bases. The CDR3 totals 17 residues. Germline values: CDR1 MNHEY, CDR2 SVGEGT. J lost 3 bases, V lost 3 bases, and 6 bases had no gene match. The CDR3 is CASSYAGTSGRHYEQYF. The CDR3 bases are TGTGCCAGCAGTTATGCTGGGACTAGCGGGAGGCACTACGAGCAGTACTTC.

About this clone itself: The sample holds other DNA sequences that translate to the same CDR3. This chain uses TRBV27 with TRBJ2-7, with a tentative D call TRBD1 (5 bases). CDR3 size: 14 residues. Germline assignment: CDR1 MNHEY and CDR2 SMNVEV (reference sequence). Deletions cut 1 base from V and 1 base from J, with 8 bases between. The CDR3 DNA follows: TGTGCCAGCAGTTTATTTCCAGGGTCCTACGAGCAGTACTTC. This sequence encodes CASSLFPGSYEQYF.

This chain links TRBV28 with TRBJ1-1; 10 nucleotides match TRBD1. Unmatched junction bases numbered 7, after V lost 1 base and J lost 5 bases. Germline lookup yields CDR1 MDHEN and CDR2 SYDVKM. The CDR3 spans 16 residues. DNA for the CDR3: TGTGCCAGCAGTTTATTGGTGACAGGGGGCGCGACTGAAGCTTTCTTT. Encoded protein: CASSLLVTGGATEAFF.

The gene calls are TRBV20-1 and TRBJ1-1; D unclear. V lost 3 bases, J lost 8 bases, and 7 bases lay in between. Germline V gene sequence: CDR1 DFQATT, CDR2 SNEGSKA (reference sequence). This CDR3 has 10 amino acids. CDR3 sequence (DNA): TGCAGTGCTAGGTCGGGGGAAGCTTTCTTT. It codes for CSARSGEAFF.

This rearrangement joins TRBV5-8 to TRBJ1-3; no definite D call. The CDR3 is 11 amino acids. Germline CDR1 and CDR2: SGHTS and YDEGEE. The V end lost 9 bases, the J end lost 4 bases, and 8 bases lay between the germline ends. CDR3 residues: CATSQGNTIYF. The CDR3 nucleotides are TGTGCCACCTCACAGGGAAACACCATATATTTT.

The chain links TRBV10-3 to TRBJ1-5; tentative D call: TRBD1 (5 bases). Germline CDR1 is ENHRY and CDR2 is SYGVKD. The CDR3 has 14 residues. V was pared by 11 bases and J by 0 bases, with 14 bases between. This CDR3 reads CAVGGDNSNQPQHF. The CDR3 bases are TGTGCCGTCGGGGGAGATAATAGCAATCAGCCCCAGCATTTT.

In this sample, this clone turned up once. This chain connects TRBV5-6 to TRBJ1-2, with TRBD1 matching over 9 bases. The CDR3 sequence is 15 residues long. The V and J ends lost 2 bases and 8 bases, in that order; junction bases with no gene match: 10. CDR1 is SGHDT and CDR2 is YYEEEE in the germline V gene. Here the CDR3 DNA reads TGTGCCAGCAGCTTCACGGGGACAGGGTCTGAGGGCTACACCTTC. Its protein product is CASSFTGTGSEGYTF.

The chain uses TRBV28 and TRBJ2-1; TRBD2 is a possible D gene (6 bases). Germline V gene sequence: CDR1 MDHEN, CDR2 SYDVKM. The CDR3 loop spans 15 amino acids. Trimming took 6 bases from V and 0 from J, leaving 12 bases between them. The CDR3 protein is CASSQRARSYNEQFF. The CDR3 coding sequence is TGTGCCAGCAGCCAGCGGGCCCGCTCCTACAATGAGCAGTTCTTC.

The table lists this clone with a count of one. The V and J genes are TRBV5-5 and TRBJ2-3; 13 bases line up with TRBD2. V lost 0 bases and J lost 0; bases outside the gene matches: 4. This CDR3 has 18 amino acids. The germline gives CDR1 SGHKS, CDR2 YYEKEE (reference sequence). CDR3 region: CASSLALAGGPSTDTQYF. CDR3 coding DNA: TGTGCCAGCAGCTTGGCACTAGCGGGAGGGCCTAGCACAGATACGCAGTATTTT.

The genes are TRBV4-1 and TRBJ2-7; a possible D gene is TRBD1 (5 bases). CDR1 and CDR2 (germline): MGHRA, YSYEKL. This CDR3 has 15 amino acids. The ends were cut back, 0 bases at V and 1 base at J, with 10 bases in the middle. The CDR3 region has the DNA TGCGCCAGCAGCCAAGACGGTCCAGGGTCCTACGAGCAGTACTTC. Translation gives CASSQDGPGSYEQYF.

V usage is TRBV4-3 and J usage is TRBJ2-6; D remains ambiguous. CDR3 length equals 16 residues. Germline V gene sequence: CDR1 LGHNA, CDR2 YSLEER. Trimming took off 1 base at V and 1 base at J, with 8 bases between the two ends. The CDR3 sequence: CASSQVIGSGANVLTF. For the CDR3, the DNA is TGCGCCAGCAGCCAAGTAATCGGGTCTGGGGCCAACGTCCTGACTTTC.

In DNA, the CDR3 is TGTGCCAGCAGCCTGGAGGGGGTCCCAATGAACACTGAAGCTTTCTTT. Protein: CASSLEGVPMNTEAFF. The chain links TRBV11-2 to TRBJ1-1; D might be TRBD1 (6 bases). This CDR3 contains 16 residues. Looked up from germline, CDR1 is SGHAT and CDR2 is FQNNGV. Deletions cut 5 bases from V and 0 bases from J, with 16 bases between.

The chain links TRBV18 to TRBJ2-5, with no clear D. CDR1 and CDR2 from the germline V gene are KGHSH and LQKENI. This CDR3 region has 10 residues. Trimming shortened V by 6 bases and J by 4 bases, and 3 bases separated the two germline ends. In DNA form, the CDR3 reads TGTGCCAGCTCCTTAGAGACCCAGTACTTC. Protein: CASSLETQYF.

The chain is built from TRBV4-3 and TRBJ1-2; the D is unclear. CDR1 and CDR2 (germline): LGHNA, YSLEER. Trimming took off 1 base at V and 7 bases at J, with 7 bases between the two ends. This CDR3 contains 12 residues. CDR3 region: CASSQAGLGYTF. CDR3 nucleotide sequence: TGCGCCAGCAGCCAAGCCGGACTTGGCTACACCTTC.